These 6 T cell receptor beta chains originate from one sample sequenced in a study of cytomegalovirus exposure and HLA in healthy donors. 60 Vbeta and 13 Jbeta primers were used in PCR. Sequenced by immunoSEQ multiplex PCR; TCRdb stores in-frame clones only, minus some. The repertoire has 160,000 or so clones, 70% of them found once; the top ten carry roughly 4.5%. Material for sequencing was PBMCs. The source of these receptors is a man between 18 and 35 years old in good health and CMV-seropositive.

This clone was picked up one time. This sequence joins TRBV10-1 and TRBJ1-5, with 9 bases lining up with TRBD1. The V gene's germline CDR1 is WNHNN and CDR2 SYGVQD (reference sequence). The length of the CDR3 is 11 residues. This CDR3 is CAGQGREPQHF. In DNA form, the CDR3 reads TGCGCTGGACAGGGGAGAGAGCCCCAGCATTTT.

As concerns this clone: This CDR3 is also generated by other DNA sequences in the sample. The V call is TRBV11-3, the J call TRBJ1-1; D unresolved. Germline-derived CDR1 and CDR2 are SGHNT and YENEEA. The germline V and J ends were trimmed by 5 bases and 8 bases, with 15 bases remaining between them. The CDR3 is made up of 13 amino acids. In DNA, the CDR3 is TGTGCCAGCAGCCCAGTAGATGCGGGGGAAGCTTTCTTT. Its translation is CASSPVDAGEAFF.

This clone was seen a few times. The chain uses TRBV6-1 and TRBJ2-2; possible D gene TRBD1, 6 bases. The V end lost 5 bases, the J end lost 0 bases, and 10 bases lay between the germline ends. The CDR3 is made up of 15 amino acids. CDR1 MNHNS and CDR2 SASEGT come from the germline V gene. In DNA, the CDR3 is TGTGCCAGCAGTTTCACAGGGTCGAACACCGGGGAGCTGTTTTTT. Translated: CASSFTGSNTGELFF.

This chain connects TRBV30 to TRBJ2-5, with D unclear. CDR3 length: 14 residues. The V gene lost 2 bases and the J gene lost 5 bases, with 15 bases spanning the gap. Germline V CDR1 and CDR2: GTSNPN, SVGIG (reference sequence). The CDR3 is CAWSTTPRMETQYF. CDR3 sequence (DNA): TGTGCCTGGAGTACCACGCCCAGGATGGAGACCCAGTACTTC.

As DNA, the CDR3 is TGCGCCAGCAGCCGATTTCCCCTTGGACAATTCTATGAAAAACTGTTTTTT. Protein: CASSRFPLGQFYEKLFF. The chain carries TRBV4-1 and TRBJ1-4, with a tentative D call TRBD1 (5 bases). CDR1 MGHRA and CDR2 YSYEKL come from the germline V gene. V was shortened by 4 bases and J by 6 bases, with 21 bases between the two germline ends. The CDR3 sequence is 17 residues long.

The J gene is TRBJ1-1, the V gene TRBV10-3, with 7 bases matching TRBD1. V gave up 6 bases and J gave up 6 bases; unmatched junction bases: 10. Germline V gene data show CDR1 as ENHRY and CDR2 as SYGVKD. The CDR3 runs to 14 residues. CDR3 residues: CAISERDRMAEAFF. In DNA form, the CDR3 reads TGTGCCATCAGCGAGAGGGACAGAATGGCTGAAGCTTTCTTT.